The clone carrying this TCR beta chain was seen at least ten times. Antigen: not known. This beta chain appears as a stray read in a library generated for alpha chains; its size is not informative. Via MiXCR, TCRdb re-called the 5' RACE reads, giving one row per CDR3 protein. Of over 10,000 distinct CDR3 sequences in the sample, just over 5% were seen once. This entry comes from a study of spatial heterogeneity in lung cancer. The study, taken as a whole, reports: The counts of expanded TCRs, ubiquitous and regional, tracked ubiquitous and regional nonsynonymous mutations, respectively. The study found that expanded intratumoral alpha and beta TCR counts tracked tumor mutation counts. The recorded estimate of tumor T cell coverage is around 7.7% for alpha chains and roughly 13% for beta chains.

Indicated time point: sample taken at primary tumor resection. The donors, 60 to 80 patients with untreated early-stage non-small cell lung cancer, provided the samples. The sample was lung tumor tissue, taken at surgery. This TCR was recovered from a male donor with early-stage non-small cell lung cancer.

The CDR3 loop reads CASSPDQTQYF. The CDR3 coding sequence is TGTGCCAGCTCACCCGACCAGACCCAGTACTTC. This chain joins TRBV18 and TRBJ2-5; D gene ambiguous. Germline V gives CDR1 KGHSH, CDR2 LQKENI. There are 11 residues in the CDR3. V dropped 3 bases and J dropped 6 bases, with 5 bases sitting between them.